This T cell receptor beta chain was recorded in a study of a mutant IDH1 vaccine in newly diagnosed glioma. Across the study: Vaccine dosing followed radiotherapy by 4-6 weeks, or accompanied temozolomide cycles. Earlier treatment was radiotherapy, temozolomide, or both, with most getting both. Study-level points and caveats: Pseudoprogression looked unconnected to shifts in top peripheral T cell clonotypes.

The time point: week 23, last vaccination. The vaccine gave 300 ug of a 20-mer mutant IDH1 peptide subcutaneously per dose. The method was immunoSEQ multiplex PCR; TCRdb's version includes in-frame clones alone and lacks a portion of them. The data show over 35,000 clones, about four fifths seen once. With respect to this clone: Antigen unknown.

Germline V lookup: CDR1 SGHRS, CDR2 YFSETQ. V shed 0 bases and J shed 0 bases, with 16 bases lying between them. CDR3 length: 19 residues. Sample: PBMCs, taken from a glioma patient whose treatment included an IDH1 peptide vaccine. V gene TRBV5-1 combines with J gene TRBJ2-6; TRBD2 might be the D (6 bases). This receptor was taken from a woman younger than 30 with glioma. Some clones in this sample may be carry-over from other donors' samples. CDR3: CASSLVGGSALSGANVLTF. CDR3 nucleotides: TGCGCCAGCAGCTTGGTTGGGGGGAGCGCCCTCTCTGGGGCCAACGTCCTGACTTTC.